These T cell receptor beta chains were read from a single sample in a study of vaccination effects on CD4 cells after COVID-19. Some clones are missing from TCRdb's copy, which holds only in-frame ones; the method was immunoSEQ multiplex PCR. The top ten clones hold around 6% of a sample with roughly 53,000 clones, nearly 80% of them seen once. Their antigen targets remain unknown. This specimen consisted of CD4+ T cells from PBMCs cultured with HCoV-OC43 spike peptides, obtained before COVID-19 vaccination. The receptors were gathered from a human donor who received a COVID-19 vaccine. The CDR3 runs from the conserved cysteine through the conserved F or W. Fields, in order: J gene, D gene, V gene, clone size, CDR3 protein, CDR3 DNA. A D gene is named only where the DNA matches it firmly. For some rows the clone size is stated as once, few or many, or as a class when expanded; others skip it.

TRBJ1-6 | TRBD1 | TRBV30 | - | CAWSSRDRAGSPLHF | TGTGCCTGGAGTTCCCGGGACAGGGCCGGTTCACCCCTCCACTTT
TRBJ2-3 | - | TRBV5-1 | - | CASSSDRTDTQYF | TGCGCCAGCAGCTCAGACCGCACAGATACGCAGTATTTT
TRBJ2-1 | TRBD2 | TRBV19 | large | CASNRRGGYNEQFF | TGTGCCAGTAATAGGCGGGGGGGTTACAATGAGCAGTTCTTC
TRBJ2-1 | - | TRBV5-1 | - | CASSTHLPGSYYNEQFF | TGCGCCAGCAGCACCCACCTCCCGGGCAGCTACTACAATGAGCAGTTCTTC
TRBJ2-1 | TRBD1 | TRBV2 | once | CASSGHRGNYNEQFF | TGTGCCAGCAGCGGGCACAGGGGAAACTACAATGAGCAGTTCTTC
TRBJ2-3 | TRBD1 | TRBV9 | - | CASSALGTGEPDTQYF | TGTGCCAGCAGCGCTCTGGGGACAGGGGAACCAGATACGCAGTATTTT
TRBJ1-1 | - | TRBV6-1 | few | CASSEAVLGAEAFF | TGTGCCAGCAGTGAAGCGGTATTGGGGGCGGAAGCTTTCTTT
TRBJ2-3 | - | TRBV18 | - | CASSPLSQTSTDTQYF | TGTGCCAGCTCACCATTATCGCAGACTAGCACAGATACGCAGTATTTT
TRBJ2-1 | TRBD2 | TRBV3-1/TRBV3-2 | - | CASSQDTLRSGGAIEQFF | TGTGCCAGCAGCCAAGATACGCTACGGAGCGGGGGGGCAATTGAGCAGTTCTTC
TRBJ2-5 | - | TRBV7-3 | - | CASSPQGPRGTQYF | TGTGCCAGCAGCCCACAGGGTCCAAGAGGGACCCAGTACTTC
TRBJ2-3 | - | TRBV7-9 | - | CASSFYGRGTESTDTQYF | TGTGCCAGCAGCTTCTACGGCCGCGGGACAGAGAGCACAGATACGCAGTATTTT
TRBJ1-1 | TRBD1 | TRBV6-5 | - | CASSPQGTEAFF | TGTGCCAGCAGCCCACAGGGGACTGAAGCTTTCTTT
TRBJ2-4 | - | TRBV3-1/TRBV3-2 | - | CASSSRAGDPAKNIQYF | TGTGCCAGCAGCTCGAGGGCGGGCGACCCAGCCAAAAACATTCAGTACTTC
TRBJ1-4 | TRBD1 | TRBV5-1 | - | CASRYGTGGEKLFF | TGCGCCAGCAGATATGGGACAGGGGGTGAAAAACTGTTTTTT
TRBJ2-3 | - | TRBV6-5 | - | CASSKGGEGDTQYF | TGTGCCAGCAGTAAGGGGGGTGAAGGGGATACGCAGTATTTT
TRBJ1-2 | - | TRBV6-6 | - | CASSPRQVTGGYTF | TGTGCCAGCAGTCCCCGACAGGTTACGGGAGGCTACACCTTC
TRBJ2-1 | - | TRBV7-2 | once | CASSSTFGTTIEQFF | TGTGCCAGCAGCTCCACCTTCGGGACAACAATTGAGCAGTTCTTC
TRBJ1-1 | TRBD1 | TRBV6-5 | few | CASRSQGAHTEAFF | TGTGCCAGCCGGTCACAGGGGGCGCATACTGAAGCTTTCTTT
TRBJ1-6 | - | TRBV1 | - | CTSSHGQGDSLHF | TGCACCAGCAGCCATGGACAGGGGGATTCCCTCCACTTT
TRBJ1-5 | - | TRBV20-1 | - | CSASGGNQPQHF | TGCAGTGCTAGTGGAGGTAATCAGCCCCAGCATTTT
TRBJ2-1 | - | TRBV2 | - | CASTFRDPEQFF | TGTGCCAGCACCTTCCGAGACCCTGAGCAGTTCTTC
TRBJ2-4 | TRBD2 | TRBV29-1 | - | CSVGRPTGTSENIQYF | TGCAGCGTTGGTCGACCGACTGGGACTAGCGAAAACATTCAGTACTTC
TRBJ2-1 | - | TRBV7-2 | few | CASSLQAASRDEQFF | TGTGCCAGCAGCTTACAGGCAGCGTCACGGGATGAGCAGTTCTTC
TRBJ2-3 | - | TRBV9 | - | CASSTGEATQYF | TGTGCCAGCAGCACCGGCGAGGCTACGCAGTATTTT
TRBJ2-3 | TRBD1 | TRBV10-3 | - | CAISESPGGASTDTQYF | TGTGCCATCAGTGAGTCTCCAGGGGGCGCGAGCACAGATACGCAGTATTTT
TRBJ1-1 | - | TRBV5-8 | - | CASTRQTLHGTEAFF | TGTGCCAGCACCCGGCAGACTCTTCATGGGACTGAAGCTTTCTTT
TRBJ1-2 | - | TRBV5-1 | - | CASGGPLDSVRGYTF | TGCGCCAGCGGGGGTCCCCTCGACAGCGTTCGGGGCTACACCTTC
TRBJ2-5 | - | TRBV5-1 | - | CASSDTVYQETQYF | TGCGCCAGCAGCGATACAGTGTACCAAGAGACCCAGTACTTC
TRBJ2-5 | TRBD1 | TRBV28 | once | CASRGQKTGETQYF | TGTGCCAGCAGGGGACAGAAGACCGGGGAGACCCAGTACTTC
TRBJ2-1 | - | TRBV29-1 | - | CSVRQTYSYNEQFF | TGCAGCGTTCGACAGACCTATTCCTACAATGAGCAGTTCTTC
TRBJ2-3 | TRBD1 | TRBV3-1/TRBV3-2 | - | CASSQAGQGRDTQYF | TGTGCCAGCAGCCAAGCCGGACAGGGAAGAGATACGCAGTATTTT